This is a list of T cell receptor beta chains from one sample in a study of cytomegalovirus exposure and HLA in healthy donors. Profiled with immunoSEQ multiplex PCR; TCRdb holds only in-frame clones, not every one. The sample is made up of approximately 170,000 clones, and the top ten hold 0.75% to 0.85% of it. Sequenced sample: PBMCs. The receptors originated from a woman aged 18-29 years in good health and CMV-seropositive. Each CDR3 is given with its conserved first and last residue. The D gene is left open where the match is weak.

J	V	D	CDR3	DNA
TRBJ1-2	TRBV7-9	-	CASSLELSGGYTF	TGTGCCAGCAGCTTAGAGTTATCGGGGGGCTACACCTTC
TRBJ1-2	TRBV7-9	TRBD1	CASSWGRTGDGYTF	TGTGCCAGCAGCTGGGGACGGACAGGGGACGGCTACACCTTC
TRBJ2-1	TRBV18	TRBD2	CASSPKLAGGGEQFF	TGTGCCAGCTCACCCAAACTAGCGGGGGGGGGCGAGCAGTTCTTC
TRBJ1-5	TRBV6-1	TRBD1	CASSMTGVDQPQHF	TGTGCCAGCAGCATGACAGGGGTTGATCAGCCCCAGCATTTT
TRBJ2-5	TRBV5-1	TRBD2	CASSFGSGGASQTQYF	TGCGCCAGCAGCTTTGGAAGCGGGGGGGCGTCCCAGACCCAGTACTTC
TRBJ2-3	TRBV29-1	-	CSVEGTTTDTQYF	TGCAGCGTTGAAGGGACTACCACAGATACGCAGTATTTT
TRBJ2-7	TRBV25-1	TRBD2	CASNSAGGVEQYF	TGTGCCAGCAATTCCGCGGGAGGTGTCGAGCAGTACTTC
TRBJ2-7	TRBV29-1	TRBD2	CSVRLAGVGYEQYF	TGCAGCGTTCGACTAGCGGGCGTAGGCTACGAGCAGTACTTC
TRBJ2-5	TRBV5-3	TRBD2	CARLGLANPSRETQYF	TGTGCCAGACTGGGACTAGCGAATCCCTCTCGGGAGACCCAGTACTTC
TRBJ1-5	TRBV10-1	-	CASSAGDSNQPQHF	TGCGCCAGCAGTGCCGGGGATAGCAATCAGCCCCAGCATTTT
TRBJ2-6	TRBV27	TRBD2	CASSPRLAGGPGANVLTF	TGTGCCAGCAGTCCCAGACTAGCGGGGGGGCCTGGGGCCAACGTCCTGACTTTC
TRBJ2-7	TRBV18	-	CASSPTGSNEQYF	TGTGCCAGCTCACCTACAGGGTCCAACGAGCAGTACTTC
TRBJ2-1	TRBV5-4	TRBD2	CASSSGVPAAGGHNEQFF	TGTGCCAGCAGCTCAGGCGTGCCGGCAGCGGGAGGCCACAATGAGCAGTTCTTC
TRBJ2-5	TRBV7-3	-	CASSSVEGETQYF	TGTGCCAGCAGCAGTGTAGAGGGAGAGACCCAGTACTTC
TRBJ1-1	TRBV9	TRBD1	CASSVTGVGYTEAFF	TGTGCCAGCAGCGTGACAGGGGTTGGGTACACTGAAGCTTTCTTT
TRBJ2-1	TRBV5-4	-	CASTRAAGTYNEQFF	TGTGCCAGCACCCGGGCCGCAGGGACCTACAATGAGCAGTTCTTC
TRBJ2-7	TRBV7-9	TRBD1	CASSGPGQGRINEQYF	TGTGCCAGCAGTGGACCGGGACAGGGGAGGATAAACGAGCAGTACTTC
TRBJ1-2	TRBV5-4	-	CASSIDRNGGYTF	TGTGCCAGCAGCATTGACAGGAATGGGGGCTACACCTTC